One sample yielded the 9 T cell receptor beta chains listed below, sequenced in a study of shared clonotypes between healthy human individuals (TCRdb year 2020). The library was built by means of the immunoSEQ multiplex PCR assay. TCRdb stores this immuneACCESS table with in-frame sequences only. Part of the clones is absent; in the studies checked, under half of the shortfall reflects unresolved V genes, and no reason is known for the rest. The sample records a few million clones, approximately 95% of which are singletons. 0.35% to 0.45% of the sample is held by the ten biggest clonotypes. The sequenced sample consisted of naive CD4+ T cells from PBMCs. The sample's cell subset or site, from its label and the paper: CD45RA+ positively selected. The receptor source for this set is a man aged 18 to 35 in good health. Some clones in this sample may be carry-over from other donors' samples.

In its sample, this clone was seen once. The genes are TRBV9 and TRBJ2-7; tentatively, D is TRBD2 (6 bases). V was clipped by 4 bases and J by 0 bases, with 11 bases between them. Germline V lookup: CDR1 SGDLS, CDR2 YYNGEE. The CDR3 runs 14 residues. The CDR3 region is CASSRGLPSYEQYF. The CDR3 DNA sequence: TGTGCCAGCAGCCGGGGACTTCCCTCCTACGAGCAGTACTTC.

V gene TRBV6-6 combines with J gene TRBJ2-3; D is perhaps TRBD2 (6 bases). The CDR3 covers 13 residues. Germline V CDR1 and CDR2: MNHNY, SVGAGI (reference sequence). Trimming took 10 bases from V and 3 from J, leaving 14 bases between them. CDR3 nucleotide sequence: TGTGCCACCGAGCGGGCGGGGACAGATACGCAGTATTTT. Translation: CATERAGTDTQYF.

The rearrangement joins TRBV19 to TRBJ2-4; D is unresolved. Germline CDR1 is LNHDA and CDR2 is SQIVND (reference sequence). This CDR3 contains 17 residues. The V and J ends lost 5 bases and 0 bases respectively, with 17 bases between them. The CDR3 DNA follows: TGTGCCAGTAGTGCCCCCCCAGGATCTCTAGCCAAAAACATTCAGTACTTC. Translated, it gives CASSAPPGSLAKNIQYF.

The CDR3 DNA reads as TGTGCCAGCAGCATCGCCGGGACTAGTTCGTCCGCCGGGGAGCTGTTTTTT. This encodes CASSIAGTSSSAGELFF. This chain joins TRBV7-3 and TRBJ2-2; 8 bases are a match to TRBD2. Looked up from germline, CDR1 is SGHTA and CDR2 is FQGTGA. The junction had 14 bases not matched to a gene; V was cut back by 5 bases and J by 6 bases. This CDR3 comprises 17 residues.

This CDR3 is CAISETKTGGVINGYTF. Here the CDR3 DNA reads TGTGCCATCAGTGAGACAAAAACAGGGGGCGTTATCAATGGCTACACCTTC. The chain has TRBV10-3 and TRBJ1-2; 9 bases align to TRBD1. Germline V CDR1 and CDR2: ENHRY, SYGVKD. The V gene end was trimmed by 2 bases and the J gene end by 6 bases; junction bases not matched to a gene: 13. The CDR3 covers 17 residues.

This sequence joins TRBV5-1 and TRBJ1-2, with D possibly TRBD1 on 5 matching bases. Per germline, CDR1 SGHRS and CDR2 YFSETQ. This CDR3 is 16 amino acids long. Trimming cost V 4 bases and J 4 bases, with 20 bases left between them. CDR3 sequence reads: CASSPNQGPPGYGYTF. DNA of the CDR3: TGCGCCAGCAGCCCAAATCAGGGCCCCCCTGGCTATGGCTACACCTTC.

The chain carries TRBV7-8 and TRBJ2-3; 7 bases match TRBD1. After removal of 5 bases from V and 8 bases from J, the junction contained 7 bases not matched to a gene. The germline V gene encodes CDR1 SGHVS and CDR2 FQNEAQ. The CDR3 contains 13 residues. Here the CDR3 reads CASSKTGSVTQYF. CDR3 nucleotide sequence: TGTGCCAGCAGCAAGACAGGGTCAGTTACGCAGTATTTT.

The chain carries TRBV30 and TRBJ1-2; D possibly corresponds to TRBD1 (6 bases). The CDR3 contains 14 residues. V lost 2 bases, J lost 0 bases, and 10 bases lay in between. Germline values: CDR1 GTSNPN, CDR2 SVGIG (reference sequence). CDR3: CAWSPQGSNYGYTF. The DNA of the CDR3 is TGTGCCTGGAGTCCACAGGGTTCTAACTATGGCTACACCTTC.

The V gene is TRBV18, the J gene TRBJ1-2; possible D gene TRBD1, 6 bases. Germline CDR1 and CDR2: KGHSH and LQKENI. Trimming pared 2 bases from V and 6 bases from J, leaving 10 bases between. The CDR3 loop spans 13 amino acids. The CDR3 spells CASSPWAGDGYTF. Here the CDR3 DNA reads TGTGCCAGCTCACCATGGGCAGGGGATGGCTACACCTTC.